The 31 T cell receptor beta chains presented below share a single source sample, sequenced in a study of post-analysis software for immune sequencing data. General study findings and limits: Controls showed lower frequencies than patients for 4 or 5 TRBV segments, and TRBV5-6, TRBV5-1 and TRBV20-1 were among these.

The antigens for these receptors are not known. Unique molecular identifiers were built into the TCR beta cDNA libraries. TCRdb ran MiXCR on the PCR reads and lists one entry per CDR3 protein. This sample carries hundreds of thousands of distinct CDR3 sequences, approximately 53% of them seen once, and the ten largest clones take 4% to 5.5%. Sequenced input: blood. Receptors originate from a girl between 5 and 17 years old with multiple sclerosis.

This clonotype was counted a few times. V and J are TRBV12-3 or TRBV12-4 and TRBJ2-5; D perhaps matches TRBD2 (5 bases). This CDR3 is 11 amino acids long. V dropped 2 bases and J dropped 11 bases, with 9 bases sitting between them. The CDR3 reads CASSLLREQYF. CDR3 sequence (DNA): TGTGCCAGCAGTTTATTGAGGGAACAGTACTTC.

This clonotype appeared a few times. CDR3 loop: CSARLDTRDYGYTF. CDR3 nucleotides: TGCAGTGCTAGACTTGACACACGGGACTATGGCTACACCTTC. The chain couples TRBV20-1 to TRBJ1-2; D not resolved. Trimming removed 2 bases from V and 3 bases from J, with 13 bases in between. Germline V lookup: CDR1 DFQATT, CDR2 SNEGSKA (reference sequence). The CDR3 loop spans 14 amino acids.

This clonotype was picked up one time. V usage is TRBV4-2 and J usage is TRBJ2-1, with D perhaps being TRBD1 or TRBD2 (5 bases each). Trimming took 0 bases from V and 8 from J, leaving 23 bases between them. The CDR3 extends over 18 amino acids. Germline-derived CDR1 and CDR2 are LGHNA and YNFKEQ. The CDR3 DNA is TGTGCCAGCAGCCAAGACGCCAATCCGGGACGTTTCAGGGATGAGCAGTTCTTC. Amino acid sequence: CASSQDANPGRFRDEQFF.

In the case of this clonotype: The junction and the germline gene differ at one end; a read error may be behind it. The V and J genes are TRBV7-3 and TRBJ1-2; a possible D gene is TRBD1 (6 bases). Germline lookup yields CDR1 SGHTA and CDR2 FQGTGA. The CDR3 contains 13 residues. CDR3 nucleotide sequence: TGTGCCAACAGCTTAAACAGGGACTATGGCTACACCTTC. Its protein is CANSLNRDYGYTF.

This chain joins TRBV12-3 or TRBV12-4 and TRBJ1-1, with 9 nucleotides matching TRBD1. The V gene end was trimmed by 4 bases and the J gene end by 11 bases; junction bases not matched to a gene: 8. This CDR3 is built from 13 residues. In nucleotides, the CDR3 is TGTGCCAGCAGTTCACGGACAGGGGTGAGGGCTTTCTTT. Translated: CASSSRTGVRAFF.

This chain connects TRBV20-1 to TRBJ2-3; D is perhaps TRBD1 or TRBD2 (5 bases each). Germline lookup yields CDR1 DFQATT and CDR2 SNEGSKA (reference sequence). The V end lost 5 bases, the J end lost 3 bases, and 18 bases lay between the germline ends. The CDR3 is 15 residues long. Here the CDR3 DNA reads TGCAGTGCTGGGACCGTAAGGTTAGGTACAGATACGCAGTATTTT. It is translated as CSAGTVRLGTDTQYF.

This chain connects TRBV5-1 to TRBJ2-7; D is possibly TRBD1 (6 bases). Between the trimmed V and J ends, which lost 5 bases and 2 bases, there was a span of 14 bases. Germline lookup yields CDR1 SGHRS and CDR2 YFSETQ. The CDR3 consists of 14 residues. CDR3 nucleotides: TGCGCCAGCAGGGGTCAGGGGAACCCCTACGAGCAGTACTTC. Its protein is CASRGQGNPYEQYF.

The table lists this clonotype with a count of one. This chain links TRBV7-2 with TRBJ2-3; D is possibly TRBD1 (6 bases). Trimming stripped 3 bases from V and 2 bases from J, with 12 bases between. CDR1 SGHTA and CDR2 FQGNSA come from the germline V gene. CDR3 size: 15 residues. This CDR3 is CASSFTGFNTDTQYF. For the CDR3, the DNA is TGTGCCAGCAGCTTTACAGGGTTCAACACAGATACGCAGTATTTT.

The chain has TRBV20-1 and TRBJ1-5; tentatively, D is TRBD1 (5 bases). Trimming took 6 bases from V and 1 from J, leaving 7 bases between them. This CDR3 has 12 residues. CDR1 is DFQATT and CDR2 is SNEGSKA in the germline V gene (reference sequence). The CDR3 is CSAHRSNQPQHF. The CDR3 DNA follows: TGCAGTGCCCACAGGAGCAATCAGCCCCAGCATTTT.

The chain uses TRBV7-3 and TRBJ2-3; the D is unclear. The CDR3 runs to 17 residues. The ends were cut back, 4 bases at V and 0 bases at J, with 17 bases in the middle. Germline V gene data show CDR1 as SGHTA and CDR2 as FQGTGA. The chain's CDR3 is CASSSTPRTDSTDTQYF. The CDR3 region has the DNA TGTGCCAGCAGCTCGACCCCCCGGACGGATAGCACAGATACGCAGTATTTT.

This clonotype was seen only a few times. The gene calls are TRBV7-2 and TRBJ2-3; unclear D gene. This CDR3 contains 13 residues. Trimming took off 3 bases at V and 1 base at J, with 5 bases between the two ends. Germline assignment: CDR1 SGHTA and CDR2 FQGNSA. The CDR3 DNA follows: TGTGCCAGCAGCTTGATACGCACAGATACGCAGTATTTT. Translated: CASSLIRTDTQYF. The full variable domain, its missing parts supplied by reference TRBV7-2 and TRBJ2-3, is GAGVSQSPSNKVTEKGKDVELRCDPISGHTALYWYRQSLGQGLEFLIYFQGNSAPDKSGLPSDRFSAERTGGSVSTLTIQRTQQEDSAVYLCASSLIRTDTQYFGPGTRLTVL.

J is TRBJ2-5 and V is TRBV12-3 or TRBV12-4; the match to TRBD2 covers 8 bases. The closer fit of TRBJ2-7 to the DNA end suggests the J call may be wrong. The CDR3 covers 14 residues. The CDR3 loop is CASSQGLAPYEQYF. As DNA, the CDR3 is TGTGCCAGCAGTCAAGGACTAGCACCCTACGAGCAGTACTTC.

A single count supports this clonotype. V usage is TRBV14 and J usage is TRBJ2-7; D is perhaps TRBD2 (5 bases). With 0 bases removed from V and 7 bases from J, the gap between germline ends came to 13 bases. Germline V gene data show CDR1 as SGHDN and CDR2 as FVKESK. This CDR3 region has 14 residues. CDR3 sequence reads: CASSQEGASLEQYF. The CDR3 DNA sequence: TGTGCCAGCAGCCAAGAGGGAGCCAGTCTGGAGCAGTACTTC.

The gene calls are TRBV5-1 and TRBJ1-2, with D perhaps matching TRBD1 (6 bases). The V end was cut by 2 bases, the J end by 8 bases, with 16 bases between. This CDR3 has 14 residues. From germline, CDR1 is SGHRS and CDR2 YFSETQ. The CDR3 nucleotides are TGCGCCAGCAGCTTTAACGATGGACAGCTCGGCTACACCTTC. It yields the protein CASSFNDGQLGYTF.

A remark on this clonotype: Its ends do not fully match the called genes, so a read error is possible. V usage is TRBV5-6 and J usage is TRBJ2-5; D might be TRBD1 (5 bases). Per the germline V gene, CDR1 is SGHDT and CDR2 is YYEEEE. The CDR3 extends over 14 amino acids. CDR3 loop: CVSSLVAGSETQYF. The CDR3 DNA is TGTGTCAGCAGCTTGGTTGCAGGGTCAGAGACCCAGTACTTC. The full variable domain, with the rest looked up from reference TRBV5-6 and TRBJ2-5, is DAGVTQSPTHLIKTRGQQVTLRCSPKSGHDTVSWYQQALGQGPQFIFQYYEEEERQRGNFPDRFSGHQFPNYSSELNVNALLLGDSALYLCVSSLVAGSETQYFGPGTRLLVL.

This clonotype was detected a few times. The V and J genes are TRBV20-1 and TRBJ1-2, with D hard to call. The CDR3 runs 14 residues. Between the trimmed V and J ends, which lost 0 bases and 7 bases, there was a span of 15 bases. CDR1 is DFQATT, CDR2 SNEGSKA, per germline (reference sequence). CDR3 protein: CSARDIWAGGGYTF. In DNA form, the CDR3 reads TGCAGTGCTAGAGATATATGGGCAGGAGGTGGCTACACCTTC.

J is TRBJ2-7 and V is TRBV2; possibly TRBD2 for D (6 bases). The V and J ends lost 5 bases and 6 bases respectively, with 17 bases between them. The germline CDR1 and CDR2 sequences are SNHLY and FYNNEI. The CDR3 extends over 14 amino acids. The CDR3 spells CASSTGTPGPEQYF. The DNA of the CDR3 is TGTGCCAGCAGTACCGGGACTCCGGGCCCCGAGCAGTACTTC.

V and J are TRBV7-2 and TRBJ1-1; D remains unclear. The CDR3 length is 14 residues. V lost 6 bases and J 0 bases, leaving 11 bases between the germline ends. In germline, CDR1 is SGHTA, CDR2 FQGNSA. DNA of the CDR3: TGTGCCAGCAGGCCCTACAGTTTGAACACTGAAGCTTTCTTT. Translating gives CASRPYSLNTEAFF.

This clonotype was seen more than once but under ten times. The V gene is TRBV7-2, the J gene TRBJ2-7; D perhaps matches TRBD2 (6 bases). Trimming cost V 5 bases and J 3 bases, with 14 bases left between them. Germline assignment: CDR1 SGHTA and CDR2 FQGNSA. The CDR3 runs 14 residues. CDR3: CASSQTRGSYEQYF. In DNA form, the CDR3 reads TGTGCCAGCAGCCAAACACGGGGGAGCTACGAGCAGTACTTC.

Only a few counts were recorded for this clonotype. The chain is built from TRBV12-3 or TRBV12-4 and TRBJ2-7, with D perhaps matching TRBD1 or TRBD2 (5 bases each). The CDR3 has 15 amino acids. Deletions cut 5 bases from V and 5 bases from J, with 19 bases between. The CDR3, as DNA: TGTGCCAGCAGTCCCCCCCCGGGGCCCGGTGACGAGCAGTACTTC. Residues: CASSPPPGPGDEQYF.

In this sample, this clonotype turned up a few times. DNA of the CDR3: TGTGCCAGCAGCCAAGCCGGAGGAGATACGCAGTATTTT. Encoded protein: CASSQAGGDTQYF. This chain joins TRBV14 and TRBJ2-3; D possibly corresponds to TRBD2 (5 bases). The V end was cut by 1 base, the J end by 5 bases, with 7 bases between. The CDR3 extends over 13 amino acids. CDR1 is SGHDN and CDR2 is FVKESK in the germline V gene.

This rearrangement joins TRBV20-1 to TRBJ2-1; 16 bases map to TRBD2. The V gene end was trimmed by 3 bases and the J gene end by 0 bases; junction bases not matched to a gene: 5. This CDR3 contains 18 residues. Per the germline V gene, CDR1 is DFQATT and CDR2 is SNEGSKA (reference sequence). The CDR3 spells CSASLGLAGGPSYNEQFF. In DNA form, the CDR3 reads TGCAGTGCTAGTTTGGGACTAGCGGGAGGGCCCTCCTACAATGAGCAGTTCTTC.

V usage is TRBV5-1 and J usage is TRBJ2-3; 9 nucleotides line up with TRBD1. This CDR3 has 15 residues. CDR1 SGHRS and CDR2 YFSETQ come from the germline V gene. After removal of 0 bases from V and 5 bases from J, the junction contained 4 bases not matched to a gene. CDR3 DNA sequence: TGCGCCAGCAGCTTGGGACAGGGGGAAGTAGATACGCAGTATTTT. Translation gives CASSLGQGEVDTQYF. Filled out from reference TRBV5-1 and TRBJ2-3, the complete variable domain reads KAGVTQTPRYLIKTRGQQVTLSCSPISGHRSVSWYQQTPGQGLQFLFEYFSETQRNKGNFPGRFSGRQFSNSRSEMNVSTLELGDSALYLCASSLGQGEVDTQYFGPGTRLTVL.

This chain connects TRBV6-1 to TRBJ2-3, with TRBD1 identical over 10 bases. CDR3 length: 17 residues. Germline lookup yields CDR1 MNHNS and CDR2 SASEGT. With V trimmed by 6 bases and J by 1 base, 10 bases remained unmatched. The CDR3 region is CASRSDSGTGGTDTQYF. Here the CDR3 DNA reads TGTGCCAGCAGATCAGATTCCGGGACAGGGGGCACAGATACGCAGTATTTT.

This clonotype was counted only a few times. The chain employs TRBV20-1 and TRBJ2-5; the match to TRBD1 covers 7 bases. The assigned J gene may be wrong: the sequence end matches TRBJ2-7 better. CDR3 length: 12 residues. Germline CDR1 and CDR2: DFQATT and SNEGSKA (reference sequence). The CDR3 region has the DNA TGCAGTGCTAGAAGTACAGGGGTCGAGCAGTACTTC. Protein product: CSARSTGVEQYF.

The rearrangement uses TRBV12-3 or TRBV12-4 and TRBJ1-2, with TRBD1 identical over 8 bases. The CDR3 contains 13 residues. The ends lost 8 bases at V and 4 bases at J; junction bases unmatched: 6. The CDR3 nucleotides read TGTGCCAGCCCCGGGACAGGTAGCTATGGCTACACCTTC. This encodes CASPGTGSYGYTF.

The chain joins TRBV27 to TRBJ1-5; no clear D. The V end lost 3 bases, the J end lost 5 bases, and 8 bases lay between the germline ends. The CDR3 loop spans 13 amino acids. CDR1 and CDR2 (germline): MNHEY, SMNVEV (reference sequence). The CDR3 here is CASSFGADQPQHF. In DNA, the CDR3 is TGTGCCAGCAGTTTCGGCGCAGATCAGCCCCAGCATTTT.

This clonotype was seen a few times. The chain has TRBV2 and TRBJ2-7; tentative D call: TRBD1 (5 bases). The length of the CDR3 is 13 residues. V was trimmed by 6 bases and J by 5 bases, leaving 14 bases between them. In germline, CDR1 is SNHLY, CDR2 FYNNEI. The CDR3 region has the DNA TGTGCCAGCAGGCCAGGGATTTCCCACGAGCAGTACTTC. This translates into CASRPGISHEQYF.

This clonotype was seen a handful of times. The chain carries TRBV10-3 and TRBJ1-5; 7 bases are a match to TRBD1. The J segment lost 5 bases and the V segment lost 6 bases, leaving 4 bases of the junction unmatched. Germline values: CDR1 ENHRY, CDR2 SYGVKD. CDR3 length equals 13 residues. This chain's CDR3 is CAISPQGDQPQHF. CDR3 in DNA: TGTGCCATCAGCCCCCAGGGGGATCAGCCCCAGCATTTT.

The chain uses TRBV7-2 and TRBJ2-7; D ambiguous. Germline V gene data show CDR1 as SGHTA and CDR2 as FQGNSA. Trimming left V 7 bases short and J 0 bases short, with 13 bases between. CDR3 length: 14 residues. CDR3 sequence (DNA): TGTGCCAGCACCCCTCGGGCCAGCTCCTACGAGCAGTACTTC. It codes for CASTPRASSYEQYF. The entire variable domain, with the rest obtained from reference TRBV7-2 and TRBJ2-7, is as follows: GAGVSQSPSNKVTEKGKDVELRCDPISGHTALYWYRQSLGQGLEFLIYFQGNSAPDKSGLPSDRFSAERTGGSVSTLTIQRTQQEDSAVYLCASTPRASSYEQYFGPGTRLTVT.

This chain joins TRBV7-9 and TRBJ2-1, with 9 bases fitting TRBD1. Near its end, the DNA agrees better with TRBJ2-7, so the J call may be wrong. Germline V lookup: CDR1 SEHNR, CDR2 FQNEAQ (reference sequence). CDR3 length: 19 amino acids. The CDR3 nucleotides are TGTGCCAGCAGCTTAGCCTCAGCTAGGACAGGGGAATCCTACAATGAGCAGTACTTC. Translating it yields CASSLASARTGESYNEQYF.